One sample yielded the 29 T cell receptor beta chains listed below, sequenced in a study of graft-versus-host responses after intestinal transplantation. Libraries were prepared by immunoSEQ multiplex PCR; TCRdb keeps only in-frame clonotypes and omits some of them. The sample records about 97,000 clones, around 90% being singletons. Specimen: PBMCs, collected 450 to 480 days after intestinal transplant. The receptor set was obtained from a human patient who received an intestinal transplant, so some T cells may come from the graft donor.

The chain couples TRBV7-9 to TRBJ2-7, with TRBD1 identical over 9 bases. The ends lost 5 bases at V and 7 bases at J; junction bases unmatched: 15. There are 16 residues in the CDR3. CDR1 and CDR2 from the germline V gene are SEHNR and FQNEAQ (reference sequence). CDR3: CASSLGLGGQGREQYF. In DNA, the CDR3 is TGTGCCAGCAGCCTGGGCCTGGGAGGACAGGGGAGAGAGCAGTACTTC.

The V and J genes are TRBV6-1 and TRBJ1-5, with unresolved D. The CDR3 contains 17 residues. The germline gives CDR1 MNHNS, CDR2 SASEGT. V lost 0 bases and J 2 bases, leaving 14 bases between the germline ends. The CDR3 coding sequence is TGTGCCAGCAGTGAAGCGCTTCGTGCTCGGGGCAATCAGCCCCAGCATTTT. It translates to CASSEALRARGNQPQHF.

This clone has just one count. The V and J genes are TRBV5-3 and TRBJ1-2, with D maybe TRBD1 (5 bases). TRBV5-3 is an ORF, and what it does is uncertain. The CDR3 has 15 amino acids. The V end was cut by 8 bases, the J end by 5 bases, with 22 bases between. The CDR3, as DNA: TGTGCCAGCCCTCCCCCGCGGACGGGGCCATATGGCTACACCTTC. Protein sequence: CASPPPRTGPYGYTF.

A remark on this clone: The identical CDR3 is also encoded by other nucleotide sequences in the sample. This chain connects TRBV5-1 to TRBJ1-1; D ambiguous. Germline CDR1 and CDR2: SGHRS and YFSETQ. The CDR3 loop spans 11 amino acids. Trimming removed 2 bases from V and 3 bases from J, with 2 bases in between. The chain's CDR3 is CASSLDTEAFF. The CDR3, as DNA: TGCGCCAGCAGCTTAGACACTGAAGCTTTCTTT.

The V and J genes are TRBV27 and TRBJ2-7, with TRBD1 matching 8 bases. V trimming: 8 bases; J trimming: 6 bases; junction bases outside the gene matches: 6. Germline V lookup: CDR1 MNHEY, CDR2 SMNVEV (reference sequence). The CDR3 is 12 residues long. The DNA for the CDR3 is TGTGCCAGCCAACAGGGGGGTCGCGAGCAGTACTTC. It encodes CASQQGGREQYF.

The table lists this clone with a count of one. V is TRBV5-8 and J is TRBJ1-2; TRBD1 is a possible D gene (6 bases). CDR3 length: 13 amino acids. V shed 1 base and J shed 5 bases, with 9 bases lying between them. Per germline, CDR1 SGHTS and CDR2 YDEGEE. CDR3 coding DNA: TGTGCCAGCAGCTTGCGGGGGGCATATGGCTACACCTTC. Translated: CASSLRGAYGYTF.

The CDR3 is CASSTPPEAFF. The CDR3 DNA reads TGTGCCAGCAGCACCCCCCCTGAAGCTTTCTTT. The chain links TRBV7-9 to TRBJ1-1; D gene uncertain. The CDR3 runs 11 residues. The V and J ends lost 5 bases and 6 bases respectively, with 7 bases between them. Germline V lookup: CDR1 SEHNR, CDR2 FQNEAQ (reference sequence).

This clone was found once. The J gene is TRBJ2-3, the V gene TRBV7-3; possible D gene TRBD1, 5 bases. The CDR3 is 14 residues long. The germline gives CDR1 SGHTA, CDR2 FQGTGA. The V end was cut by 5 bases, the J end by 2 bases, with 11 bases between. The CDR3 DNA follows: TGTGCCAGCAGCCCAGGGATCCTCACAGATACGCAGTATTTT. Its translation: CASSPGILTDTQYF.

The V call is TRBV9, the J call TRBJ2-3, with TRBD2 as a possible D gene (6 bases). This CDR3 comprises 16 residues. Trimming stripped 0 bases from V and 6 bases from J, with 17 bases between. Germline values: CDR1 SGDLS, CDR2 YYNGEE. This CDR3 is CASSVGGPGGPDTQYF. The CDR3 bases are TGTGCCAGCAGCGTAGGGGGCCCCGGGGGTCCGGATACGCAGTATTTT.

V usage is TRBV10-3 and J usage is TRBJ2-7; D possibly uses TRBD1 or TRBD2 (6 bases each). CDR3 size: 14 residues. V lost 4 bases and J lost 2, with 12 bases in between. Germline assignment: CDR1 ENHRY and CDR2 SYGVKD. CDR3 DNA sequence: TGTGCCATCAGTGGGGGGGCGGCTACCTACGAGCAGTACTTC. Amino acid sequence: CAISGGAATYEQYF.

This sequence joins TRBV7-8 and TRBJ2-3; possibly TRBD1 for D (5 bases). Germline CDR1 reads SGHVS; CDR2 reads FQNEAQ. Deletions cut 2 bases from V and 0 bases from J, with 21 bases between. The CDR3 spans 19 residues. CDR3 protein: CASSLSSAGKAYSTDTQYF. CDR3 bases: TGTGCCAGCAGCTTAAGTTCGGCAGGGAAGGCCTATAGCACAGATACGCAGTATTTT.

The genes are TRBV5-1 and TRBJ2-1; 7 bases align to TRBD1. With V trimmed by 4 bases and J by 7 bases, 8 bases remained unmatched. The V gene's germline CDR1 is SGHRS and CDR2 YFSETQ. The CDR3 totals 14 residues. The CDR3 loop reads CASSAGTASNEQFF. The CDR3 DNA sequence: TGCGCCAGCAGCGCCGGGACAGCCTCAAATGAGCAGTTCTTC.

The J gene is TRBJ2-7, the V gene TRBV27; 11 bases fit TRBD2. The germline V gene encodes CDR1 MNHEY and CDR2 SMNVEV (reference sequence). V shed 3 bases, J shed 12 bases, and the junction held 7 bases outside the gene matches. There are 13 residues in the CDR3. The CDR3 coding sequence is TGTGCCAGCAGTTTTACTAGCGGGGGACTCTGGTACTTC. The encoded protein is CASSFTSGGLWYF.

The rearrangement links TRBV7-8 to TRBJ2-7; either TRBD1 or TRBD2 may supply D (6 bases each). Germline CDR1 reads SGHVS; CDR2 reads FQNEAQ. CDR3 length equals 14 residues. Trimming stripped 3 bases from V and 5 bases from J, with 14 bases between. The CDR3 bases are TGTGCCAGCAGCTTCTTAGGGGGGCGCAACGAGCAGTACTTC. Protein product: CASSFLGGRNEQYF.

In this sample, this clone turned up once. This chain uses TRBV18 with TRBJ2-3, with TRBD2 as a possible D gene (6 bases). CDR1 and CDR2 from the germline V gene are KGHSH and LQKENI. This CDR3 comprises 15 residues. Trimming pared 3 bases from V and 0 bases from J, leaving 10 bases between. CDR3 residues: CASSPFGGSTDTQYF. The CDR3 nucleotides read TGTGCCAGCTCACCCTTCGGGGGAAGCACAGATACGCAGTATTTT.

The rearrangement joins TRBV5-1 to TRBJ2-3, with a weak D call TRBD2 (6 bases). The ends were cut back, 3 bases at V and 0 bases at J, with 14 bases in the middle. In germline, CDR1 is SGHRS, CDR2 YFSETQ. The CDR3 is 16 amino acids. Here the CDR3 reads CASSSYSGTSTDTQYF. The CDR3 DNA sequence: TGCGCCAGCAGCTCCTACTCAGGGACTAGCACAGATACGCAGTATTTT.

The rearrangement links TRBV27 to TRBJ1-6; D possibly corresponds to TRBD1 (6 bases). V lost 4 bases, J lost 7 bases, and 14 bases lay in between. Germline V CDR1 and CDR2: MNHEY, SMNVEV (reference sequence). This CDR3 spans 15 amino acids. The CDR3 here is CASSSTRGRNSPLHF. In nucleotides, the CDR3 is TGTGCCAGCAGTTCCACCAGGGGAAGGAATTCACCCCTCCACTTT.

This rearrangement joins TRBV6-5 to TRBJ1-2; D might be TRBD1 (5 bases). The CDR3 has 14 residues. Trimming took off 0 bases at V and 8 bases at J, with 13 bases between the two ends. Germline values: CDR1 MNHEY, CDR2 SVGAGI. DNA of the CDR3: TGTGCCAGCAGTTACTCGACCCCGCAGGGCGGCTACACCTTC. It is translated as CASSYSTPQGGYTF.

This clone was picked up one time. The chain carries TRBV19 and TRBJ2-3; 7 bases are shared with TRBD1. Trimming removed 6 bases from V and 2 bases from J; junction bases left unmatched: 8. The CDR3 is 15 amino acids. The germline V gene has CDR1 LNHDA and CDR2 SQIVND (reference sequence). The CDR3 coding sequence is TGTGCCAGTAGCGGGGACAGCACAAACACAGATACGCAGTATTTT. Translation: CASSGDSTNTDTQYF.

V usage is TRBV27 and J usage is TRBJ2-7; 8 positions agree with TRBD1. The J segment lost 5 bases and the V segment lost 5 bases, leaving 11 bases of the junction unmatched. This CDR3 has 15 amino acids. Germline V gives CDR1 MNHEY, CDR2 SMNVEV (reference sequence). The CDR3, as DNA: TGTGCCAGCAGTCCACACCCCGGACAGGGAAACGAGCAGTACTTC. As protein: CASSPHPGQGNEQYF.

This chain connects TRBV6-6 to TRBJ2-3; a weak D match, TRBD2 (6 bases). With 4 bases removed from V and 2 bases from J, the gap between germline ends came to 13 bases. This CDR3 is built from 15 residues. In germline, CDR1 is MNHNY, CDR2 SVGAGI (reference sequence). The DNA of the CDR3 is TGTGCCAGCAGTTCCAATAGCGGATTCACAGATACGCAGTATTTT. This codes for CASSSNSGFTDTQYF.

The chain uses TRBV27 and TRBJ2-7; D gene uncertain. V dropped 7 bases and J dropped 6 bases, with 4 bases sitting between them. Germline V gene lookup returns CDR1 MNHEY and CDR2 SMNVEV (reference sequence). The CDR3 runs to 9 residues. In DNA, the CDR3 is TGTGCCAGCATGGGCGAGCAGTACTTC. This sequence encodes CASMGEQYF.

The CDR3 bases are TGTGCCAGCAGCTTATCGGGACATAGCTCCTACGAGCAGTACTTC. It encodes CASSLSGHSSYEQYF. J is TRBJ2-7 and V is TRBV7-2; D is perhaps TRBD1 (6 bases). Germline lookup yields CDR1 SGHTA and CDR2 FQGNSA. V lost 2 bases to trimming and J lost 0 bases, with 11 bases between them. This CDR3 spans 15 amino acids.

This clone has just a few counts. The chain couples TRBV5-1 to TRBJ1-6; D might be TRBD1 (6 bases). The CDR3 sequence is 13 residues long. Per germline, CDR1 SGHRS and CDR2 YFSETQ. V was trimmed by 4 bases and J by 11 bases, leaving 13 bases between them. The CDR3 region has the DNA TGCGCCAGCAGCGCCGGGGGGGCTCCACCCCTCCACTTT. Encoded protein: CASSAGGAPPLHF.

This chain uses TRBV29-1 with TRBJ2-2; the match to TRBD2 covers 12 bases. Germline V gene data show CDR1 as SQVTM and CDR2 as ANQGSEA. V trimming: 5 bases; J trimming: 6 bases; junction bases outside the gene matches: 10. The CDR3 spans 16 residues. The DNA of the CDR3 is TGCAGCGTTCCTAGCGGGGGGGCCTTCGGTGCCGGGGAGCTGTTTTTT. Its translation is CSVPSGGAFGAGELFF.

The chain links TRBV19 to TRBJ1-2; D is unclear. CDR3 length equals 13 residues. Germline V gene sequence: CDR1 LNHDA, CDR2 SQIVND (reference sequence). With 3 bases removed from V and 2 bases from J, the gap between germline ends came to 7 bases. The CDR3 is CASSIGGNYGYTF. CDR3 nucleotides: TGTGCCAGTAGTATTGGAGGGAACTATGGCTACACCTTC.

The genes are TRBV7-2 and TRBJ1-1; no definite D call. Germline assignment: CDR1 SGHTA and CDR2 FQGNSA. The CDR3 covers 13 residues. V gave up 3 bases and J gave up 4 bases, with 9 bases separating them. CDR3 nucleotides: TGTGCCAGCAGCTTCGTTGAGGGCACTGAAGCTTTCTTT. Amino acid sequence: CASSFVEGTEAFF.

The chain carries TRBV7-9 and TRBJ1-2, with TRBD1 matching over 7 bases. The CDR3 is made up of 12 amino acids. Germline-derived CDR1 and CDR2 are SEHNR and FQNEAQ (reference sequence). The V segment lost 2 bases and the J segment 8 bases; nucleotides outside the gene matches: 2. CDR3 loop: CASSLTGVGYTF. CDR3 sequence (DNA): TGTGCCAGCAGCTTAACAGGGGTAGGCTACACCTTC.

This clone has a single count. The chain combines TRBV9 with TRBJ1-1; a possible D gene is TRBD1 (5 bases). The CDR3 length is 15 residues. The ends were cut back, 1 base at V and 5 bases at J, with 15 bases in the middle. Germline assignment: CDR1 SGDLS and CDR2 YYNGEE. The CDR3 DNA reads TGTGCCAGCAGCGTAATTGGGTCGGGGGTGACTGAAGCTTTCTTT. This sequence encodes CASSVIGSGVTEAFF. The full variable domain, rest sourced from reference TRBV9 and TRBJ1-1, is DSGVTQTPKHLITATGQRVTLRCSPRSGDLSVYWYQQSLDQGLQFLIQYYNGEERAKGNILERFSAQQFPDLHSELNLSSLELGDSALYFCASSVIGSGVTEAFFGQGTRLTVV.